These 25 T cell receptor beta chains were sequenced from one sample in a study of CD8 T cells in cerebrospinal fluid in Alzheimer's disease. One entry per CDR3 protein, without DNA, is what TCRdb gives after re-calling the 10x single-cell sequencing reads. Its table records more than 1,000 distinct CDR3 sequences. The sequencing sample was made of cerebrospinal fluid. These receptors all stem from a human donor with mild cognitive impairment.

This clonotype is medium-sized (0.01 to 0.1%) by frequency. The chain links TRBV3-1 to TRBJ1-2; there is no DNA to check the TCRdb D call of TRBD1. The CDR3 runs to 13 residues. Per the germline V gene, CDR1 is LGHDT and CDR2 is YNNKEL (reference sequence). CDR3: CASSQGQGNRYTF.

This clonotype shows up as medium-sized (0.01 to 0.1%) by frequency. The chain is built from TRBV2 and TRBJ2-1; the TCRdb call, TRBD2, lacks DNA for checking. The CDR3 runs 13 residues. Germline CDR1 and CDR2: SNHLY and FYNNEI. The CDR3: CASMAGGKDEQFF.

This clonotype is classed as medium-sized by frequency. The genes are TRBV2 and TRBJ2-2; TCRdb gives TRBD2 as the D gene, but with no DNA this cannot be confirmed. The CDR3 has 17 residues. The germline gives CDR1 SNHLY, CDR2 FYNNEI. CDR3 amino acids: CASSRLKAGGNTGELFF.

This clonotype registers medium-sized by frequency. The chain has TRBV6-1 and TRBJ1-2; TCRdb outputs TRBD1, but without DNA this stays unchecked. Germline CDR1 MNHNS, CDR2 SASEGT. CDR3 length: 13 amino acids. CDR3 amino acids: CASSRTGDYGYTF.

This clonotype shows up as large by frequency. The chain joins TRBV28 to TRBJ2-3; TCRdb names TRBD1, which stays unverified in the absence of DNA. Germline lookup yields CDR1 MDHEN and CDR2 SYDVKM. The CDR3 extends over 18 amino acids. The CDR3: CASSPRREGRWGTDTQYF.

This clonotype is classed as medium-sized by frequency. V gene TRBV6-2 or TRBV6-3 combines with J gene TRBJ1-1; the TRBD1 assignment by TCRdb is unverifiable without DNA. The germline V gene has CDR1 MNHEY and CDR2 SVGEGT. The CDR3 loop spans 15 amino acids. The CDR3 here is CASTRPGGLNTEAFF.

By frequency, this clonotype is large. The chain couples TRBV2 to TRBJ2-1; TCRdb outputs TRBD1, but without DNA this stays unchecked. Germline lookup yields CDR1 SNHLY and CDR2 FYNNEI. There are 13 residues in the CDR3. The CDR3 is CASRWDQHNEQFF.

By frequency, this clonotype registers medium-sized (0.01 to 0.1%). This chain uses TRBV12-3 or TRBV12-4 with TRBJ1-4; without DNA, the TCRdb call of TRBD1 cannot be checked. The CDR3 covers 15 residues. Here the CDR3 reads CASKTGGRANEKLFF.

This clonotype shows up as large (0.1 to 1%) by frequency. This chain uses TRBV10-3 with TRBJ2-5. The CDR3 sequence is 13 residues long. Germline V lookup: CDR1 ENHRY, CDR2 SYGVKD. CDR3 loop: CAISERLGETQYF.

This clonotype is called large based on its frequency. The rearrangement links TRBV7-2 to TRBJ2-1; the D call of TRBD2 rests on TCRdb alone, since no DNA is present to check it. The germline V gene has CDR1 SGHTA and CDR2 FQGNSA. The CDR3 sequence is 15 residues long. CDR3 region: CASSSDFLPYNEQFF.

Measured by frequency, this clonotype is large (0.1 to 1%). The chain combines TRBV12-3 or TRBV12-4 with TRBJ1-2; the D call of TRBD1 rests on TCRdb alone, since no DNA is present to check it. The CDR3 is 13 residues long. CDR3 sequence reads: CASSFGRDYGYTF.

This clonotype is called medium-sized based on its frequency. The V and J genes are TRBV11-2 and TRBJ2-3; TCRdb returns TRBD1, unconfirmable since there is no DNA. The CDR3 consists of 15 residues. Germline CDR1 reads SGHAT; CDR2 reads FQNNGV. CDR3 residues: CASSTSGGKADTQYF.

Judged by frequency, this clonotype is medium-sized (0.01 to 0.1%). The chain uses TRBV28 and TRBJ2-3; the D call of TRBD1 rests on TCRdb alone, since no DNA is present to check it. Per the germline V gene, CDR1 is MDHEN and CDR2 is SYDVKM. The CDR3 is 16 residues long. The CDR3 protein is CASSLMGGGGTDTQYF.

Considering frequency, this clonotype is medium-sized (0.01 to 0.1%). The V and J genes are TRBV20-1 and TRBJ1-1. Germline CDR1 reads DFQATT; CDR2 reads SNEGSKA (reference sequence). The CDR3 sequence is 13 residues long. The CDR3 is CSAQTVRNTEAFF.

According to its frequency, this clonotype is medium-sized. V is TRBV7-9 and J is TRBJ1-2; TCRdb calls TRBD1, which cannot be checked without DNA. Germline CDR1 and CDR2: SEHNR and FQNEAQ (reference sequence). The CDR3 totals 14 residues. CDR3: CASSSGEPSHGYTF. Variable domain in full (rest from reference TRBV7-9 and TRBJ1-2): DTGVSQNPRHKITKRGQNVTFRCDPISEHNRLYWYRQTLGQGPEFLTYFQNEAQLEKSRLLSDRFSAERPKGSFSTLEIQRTEQGDSAMYLCASSSGEPSHGYTFGSGTRLTVV.

In terms of frequency, this clonotype is medium-sized (0.01 to 0.1%). The V call is TRBV6-5, the J call TRBJ1-1. Germline V lookup: CDR1 MNHEY, CDR2 SVGAGI. This CDR3 is built from 13 residues. The CDR3 is CASSYTARAVAFF.

This clonotype is called large based on its frequency. The V and J genes are TRBV3-1 and TRBJ2-1; lacking DNA, the TRBD1 call made by TCRdb goes unchecked. Germline-derived CDR1 and CDR2 are LGHDT and YNNKEL (reference sequence). The CDR3 contains 14 residues. The CDR3 protein is CASSDRNGYNEQFF.

This clonotype is classed as large by frequency. The chain is built from TRBV7-2 and TRBJ2-7. The V gene's germline CDR1 is SGHTA and CDR2 FQGNSA. The CDR3 sequence is 14 residues long. The CDR3 protein is CASSSFRSSYEQYF.

By frequency, this clonotype is large. The chain couples TRBV9 to TRBJ2-5; the D call of TRBD1 rests on TCRdb alone, since no DNA is present to check it. The CDR3 covers 16 residues. Germline values: CDR1 SGDLS, CDR2 YYNGEE. The CDR3 is CASSLTTDRAQETQYF.

In terms of frequency, this clonotype is large (0.1 to 1%). The CDR3 here is CASSLRRGVDTGELFF. This chain connects TRBV7-2 to TRBJ2-2; the TCRdb call, TRBD2, lacks DNA for checking. The CDR3 has 16 residues. CDR1 SGHTA and CDR2 FQGNSA come from the germline V gene.

Its frequency marks this clonotype as medium-sized. The chain couples TRBV29-1 to TRBJ1-1; TCRdb indicates TRBD1, and absent DNA this call remains unverified. CDR1 and CDR2 from the germline V gene are SQVTM and ANQGSEA. This CDR3 contains 13 residues. The CDR3 sequence is CSVDGQRTGEAFF.

Considering frequency, this clonotype is medium-sized. The CDR3: CASSPLRGRVVQPQHF. The chain recombines TRBV28 with TRBJ1-5; TCRdb's assignment of TRBD1 cannot be checked, as there is no DNA. Per germline, CDR1 MDHEN and CDR2 SYDVKM. The CDR3 runs 16 residues.

This clonotype is deemed large by its frequency. J is TRBJ2-1 and V is TRBV7-9; the D call from TCRdb, TRBD1, cannot be confirmed without DNA. In germline, CDR1 is SEHNR, CDR2 FQNEAQ (reference sequence). This CDR3 comprises 13 residues. The CDR3 is CASRDRHYNEQFF.

By frequency, this clonotype registers large. V and J are TRBV5-1 and TRBJ2-1; TCRdb's D call, TRBD1, is unchecked because there is no DNA. The length of the CDR3 is 18 residues. Germline lookup yields CDR1 SGHRS and CDR2 YFSETQ. CDR3 sequence: CASSLATPGQGALNEQFF.

According to its frequency, this clonotype is medium-sized (0.01 to 0.1%). The V gene is TRBV30, the J gene TRBJ1-2; without DNA, the TCRdb call of TRBD1 cannot be checked. The germline gives CDR1 GTSNPN, CDR2 SVGIG (reference sequence). The CDR3 has 13 residues. CDR3: CASRTNTNYGYTF.